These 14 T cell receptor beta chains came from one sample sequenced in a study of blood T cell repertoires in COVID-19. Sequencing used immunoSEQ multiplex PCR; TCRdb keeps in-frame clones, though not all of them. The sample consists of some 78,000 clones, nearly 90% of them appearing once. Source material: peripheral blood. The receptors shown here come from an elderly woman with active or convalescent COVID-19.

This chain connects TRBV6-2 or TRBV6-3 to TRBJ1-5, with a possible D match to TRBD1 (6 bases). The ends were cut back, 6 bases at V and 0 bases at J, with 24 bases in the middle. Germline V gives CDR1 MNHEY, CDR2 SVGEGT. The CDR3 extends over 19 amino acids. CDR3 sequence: CASSAEWTDVLYSNQPQHF. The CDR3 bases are TGTGCCAGCAGCGCCGAGTGGACAGACGTCCTTTATAGCAATCAGCCCCAGCATTTT.

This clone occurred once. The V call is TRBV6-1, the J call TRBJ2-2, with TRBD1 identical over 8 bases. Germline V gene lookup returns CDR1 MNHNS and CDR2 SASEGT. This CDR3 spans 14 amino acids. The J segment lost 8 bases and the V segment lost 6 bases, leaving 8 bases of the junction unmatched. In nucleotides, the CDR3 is TGTGCCAGCAGATCAGACAGGGGAGGAGGGGAGCTGTTTTTT. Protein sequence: CASRSDRGGGELFF.

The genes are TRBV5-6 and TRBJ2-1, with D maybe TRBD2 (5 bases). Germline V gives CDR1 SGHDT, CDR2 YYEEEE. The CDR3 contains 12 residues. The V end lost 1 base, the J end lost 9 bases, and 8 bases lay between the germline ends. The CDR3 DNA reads TGTGCCAGCAGCTTGTACCGGGGTGAGCAGTTCTTC. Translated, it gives CASSLYRGEQFF.

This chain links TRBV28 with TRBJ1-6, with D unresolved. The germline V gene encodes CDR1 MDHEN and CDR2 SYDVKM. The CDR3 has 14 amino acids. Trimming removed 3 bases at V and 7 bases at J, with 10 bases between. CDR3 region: CASSFRTENSPLHF. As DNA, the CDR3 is TGTGCCAGCAGTTTTCGCACAGAAAATTCACCCCTCCACTTT.

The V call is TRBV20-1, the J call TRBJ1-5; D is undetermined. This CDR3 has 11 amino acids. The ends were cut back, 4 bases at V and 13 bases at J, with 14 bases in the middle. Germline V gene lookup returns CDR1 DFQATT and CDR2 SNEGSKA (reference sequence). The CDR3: CSANEKGGQHF. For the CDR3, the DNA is TGCAGTGCTAACGAAAAGGGAGGACAGCATTTT.

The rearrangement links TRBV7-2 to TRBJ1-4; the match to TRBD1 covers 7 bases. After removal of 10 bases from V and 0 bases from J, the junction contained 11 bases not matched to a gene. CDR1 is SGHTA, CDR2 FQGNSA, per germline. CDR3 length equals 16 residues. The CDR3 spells CATVDRAPTTNEKLFF. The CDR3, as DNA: TGTGCCACCGTCGACAGGGCTCCTACAACTAATGAAAAACTGTTTTTT.

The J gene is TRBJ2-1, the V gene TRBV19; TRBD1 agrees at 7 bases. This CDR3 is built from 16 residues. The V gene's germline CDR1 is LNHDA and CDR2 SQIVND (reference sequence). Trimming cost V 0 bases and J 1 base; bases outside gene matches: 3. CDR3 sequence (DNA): TGTGCCAGTAGTATAGACCTGGGACAGTCCTACAATGAGCAGTTCTTC. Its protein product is CASSIDLGQSYNEQFF.

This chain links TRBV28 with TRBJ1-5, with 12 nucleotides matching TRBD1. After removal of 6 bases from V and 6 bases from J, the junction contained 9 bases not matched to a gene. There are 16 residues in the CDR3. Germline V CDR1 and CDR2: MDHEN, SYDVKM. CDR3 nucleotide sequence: TGTGCCAGCAGCTCGTCCGGGACAGGGGGCTTTCAGCCCCAGCATTTT. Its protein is CASSSSGTGGFQPQHF. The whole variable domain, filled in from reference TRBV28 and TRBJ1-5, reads DVKVTQSSRYLVKRTGEKVFLECVQDMDHENMFWYRQDPGLGLRLIYFSYDVKMKEKGDIPEGYSVSREKKERFSLILESASTNQTSMYLCASSSSGTGGFQPQHFGDGTRLSIL.

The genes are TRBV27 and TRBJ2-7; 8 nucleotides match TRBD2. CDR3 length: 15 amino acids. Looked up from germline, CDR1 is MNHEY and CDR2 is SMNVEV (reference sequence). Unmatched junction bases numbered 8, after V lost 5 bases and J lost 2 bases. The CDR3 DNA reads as TGTGCCAGCAGTCCAGCCGGGACTAGTGCCTACGAGCAGTACTTC. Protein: CASSPAGTSAYEQYF.

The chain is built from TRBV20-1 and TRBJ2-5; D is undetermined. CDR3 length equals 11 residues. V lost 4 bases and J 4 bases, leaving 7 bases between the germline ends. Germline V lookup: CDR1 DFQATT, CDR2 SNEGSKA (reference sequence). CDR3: CSANYGETQYF. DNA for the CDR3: TGCAGTGCTAATTACGGAGAGACCCAGTACTTC.

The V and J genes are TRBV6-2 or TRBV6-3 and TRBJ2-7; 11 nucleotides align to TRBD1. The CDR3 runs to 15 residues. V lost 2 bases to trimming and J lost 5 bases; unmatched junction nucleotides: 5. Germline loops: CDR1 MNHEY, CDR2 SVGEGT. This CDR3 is CASSYRDRGKNEQYF. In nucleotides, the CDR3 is TGTGCCAGCAGTTACCGGGACAGGGGGAAAAACGAGCAGTACTTC.

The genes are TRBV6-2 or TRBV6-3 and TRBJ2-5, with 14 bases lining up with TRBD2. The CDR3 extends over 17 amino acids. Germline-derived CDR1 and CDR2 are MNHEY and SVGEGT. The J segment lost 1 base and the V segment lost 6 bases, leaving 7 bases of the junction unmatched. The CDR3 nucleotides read TGTGCCAGCAGCTGGACTAGCGGGAGGCCACTCCAAGAGACCCAGTACTTC. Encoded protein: CASSWTSGRPLQETQYF.

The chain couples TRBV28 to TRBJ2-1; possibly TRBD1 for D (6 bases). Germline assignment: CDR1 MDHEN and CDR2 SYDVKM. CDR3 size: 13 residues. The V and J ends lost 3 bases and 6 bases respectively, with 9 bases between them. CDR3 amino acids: CASSLTGVNEQFF. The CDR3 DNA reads TGTGCCAGCAGTTTGACAGGAGTCAATGAGCAGTTCTTC.

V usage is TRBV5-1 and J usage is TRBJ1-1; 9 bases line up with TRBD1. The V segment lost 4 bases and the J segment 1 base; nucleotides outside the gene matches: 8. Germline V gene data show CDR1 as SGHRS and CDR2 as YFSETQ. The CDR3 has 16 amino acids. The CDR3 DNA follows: TGCGCCAGCAGCATTAGACAGGGGGGAAGGAACACTGAAGCTTTCTTT. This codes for CASSIRQGGRNTEAFF.